The 32 T cell receptor beta chains given below trace back to one sample, sequenced in a study of CD4 and CD8 cells across lung adenocarcinoma regions. TCRdb re-analysed the PCR reads in MiXCR, keeping a single row per CDR3 protein. In the table there are 7,400 or so distinct CDR3 sequences, approximately 46% of which are singletons. Sequenced material: CD4+ T cells from the margin of a lung tumor. These TCRs come from a male donor with lung adenocarcinoma. The CD4 and CD8 labels of this study may be unreliable.

To note about this clonotype: A junction boundary mismatches the germline segment, possibly from a read error. The chain couples TRBV10-2 to TRBJ2-3, with a possible D match to TRBD2 (5 bases). From germline, CDR1 is WSHSY and CDR2 SAAADI. The CDR3 totals 16 residues. The CDR3 bases are TGCGCCAGCAGTGACTCGGGCTGGCGGGCCCAAGATACCCAGTATTTT. Its translation is CASSDSGWRAQDTQYF.

A remark on this clonotype: Germline is not matched at one junction end, which may reflect a read error. This chain uses TRBV6-1 with TRBJ1-5, with 11 bases fitting TRBD1. Germline V gives CDR1 MNHNS, CDR2 SASEGT. CDR3 size: 16 residues. The CDR3 bases are TGTGCCAGCAGTGAAGTAAGGACAGGGGGCAGAGAGCCCCACCACTTT. This codes for CASSEVRTGGREPHHF.

By share, this clonotype counts as medium-sized. The V and J genes are TRBV27 and TRBJ2-1; unclear D gene. Germline V CDR1 and CDR2: MNHEY, SMNVEV (reference sequence). V lost 5 bases and J lost 7, with 6 bases in between. The CDR3 is 11 residues long. CDR3 nucleotides: TGTGCCAGCAGTCTTAAGAATGAGCAGTTCTTC. Translation gives CASSLKNEQFF.

On this clonotype: The germline gene is not matched at one end of the junction; a read error may be the cause. V usage is TRBV27 and J usage is TRBJ2-4, with TRBD2 as a possible D gene (6 bases). In germline, CDR1 is MNHEY, CDR2 SMNVEV (reference sequence). There are 15 residues in the CDR3. CDR3 DNA: TGTGCCAGCAAACCTAGCGTTGGAGCTAGGAATACGCAGTATTTC. It is translated as CASKPSVGARNTQYF.

As regards this clonotype: A junction end diverges from the germline sequence, so it may reflect a read error. The J gene is TRBJ2-6, the V gene TRBV6-1, with D perhaps given as TRBD1 or TRBD2 (5 bases each). The germline V gene encodes CDR1 MNHNS and CDR2 SASEGT. This CDR3 comprises 15 residues. The CDR3 here is CASSEGGSGANVLSF. The CDR3 DNA reads TGTGCCAGCAGTGAAGGGGGGTCTGGGGCCAACGTGCTGTCTTTC.

To note about this clonotype: As the CDR3 is not closed by the conserved phenylalanine or tryptophan, this likely results from a read error. It is unclear where the CDR3 begins or ends on the DNA, so no DNA is shown, and the CDR3 is as TCRdb lists it. This chain connects TRBV27 to TRBJ2-5; the D call in the table, TRBD2, was not verified against the DNA. Termini included, the CDR3 measures 13 amino acids. CDR1 and CDR2 from the germline V gene are MNHEY and SMNVEV (reference sequence). The CDR3 is CASSSRGGTAQFS.

This clonotype was recorded at least ten times. The chain has TRBV20-1 and TRBJ2-1, with TRBD2 identical over 9 bases. Germline V CDR1 and CDR2: DFQATT, SNEGSKA (reference sequence). J lost 8 bases, V lost 5 bases, and 10 bases had no gene match. CDR3 length: 14 amino acids. CDR3 sequence (DNA): TGCAGTGCTCCCCTAGCGGGAAGCTCCCATGAGCAGTTCTTC. Its protein is CSAPLAGSSHEQFF.

The chain is built from TRBV6-5 and TRBJ2-7, with unresolved D. CDR3 length: 14 amino acids. Germline assignment: CDR1 MNHEY and CDR2 SVGAGI. The V and J ends lost 1 base and 0 bases respectively, with 7 bases between them. Written as DNA, the CDR3 is TGTGCCAGCAGTTACTTGGAGTACTCCTACGAGCAGTACTTC. Encoded protein: CASSYLEYSYEQYF.

The J gene is TRBJ2-1, the V gene TRBV6-4; 10 positions match TRBD1. With 6 bases clipped from V and 9 bases from J, the junction kept 5 bases outside the gene matches. The CDR3 runs to 13 residues. In germline, CDR1 is MRHNA, CDR2 SNTAGT. CDR3 region: CASSWTGGFEQFF. The CDR3 coding sequence is TGTGCCAGCAGCTGGACAGGGGGGTTTGAGCAGTTCTTC.

The chain couples TRBV6-2 or TRBV6-3 to TRBJ2-3, with unresolved D. This CDR3 is 11 amino acids long. V was cut by 6 bases and J by 12 bases, with 13 bases left in between. Germline assignment: CDR1 MNHEY and CDR2 SVGEGT. The DNA of the CDR3 is TGTGCCAGCAGGTACACAGAGACCCAGTATTTT. It codes for CASRYTETQYF.

This clonotype is deemed medium-sized. V usage is TRBV10-1 and J usage is TRBJ2-3; D might be TRBD1 or TRBD2, each matching 5 bases. The CDR3 is made up of 16 amino acids. The germline gives CDR1 WNHNN, CDR2 SYGVQD (reference sequence). V was trimmed by 4 bases and J by 0 bases, leaving 14 bases between them. This chain's CDR3 is CASSGRDAGSTDTQYF. CDR3 bases: TGCGCCAGCAGTGGCCGGGACGCCGGGAGCACAGATACGCAGTATTTT.

This clonotype has a count of ten or more. The chain carries TRBV6-5 and TRBJ2-1; D possibly corresponds to TRBD1 (6 bases). The CDR3 consists of 15 residues. CDR1 is MNHEY and CDR2 is SVGAGI in the germline V gene. Trimming cost V 2 bases and J 4 bases, with 12 bases left between them. CDR3 bases: TGTGCCAGCAGTTACCGACAGGTCGAATACAATGAGCAGTTCTTC. Its protein is CASSYRQVEYNEQFF.

Judged by abundance, this clonotype is medium-sized. This chain uses TRBV27 with TRBJ2-1; weak D call: TRBD1 (5 bases). Germline-derived CDR1 and CDR2 are MNHEY and SMNVEV (reference sequence). The CDR3 length is 13 residues. V was trimmed by 3 bases and J by 10 bases, leaving 13 bases between them. The DNA of the CDR3 is TGTGCCAGCAGTTTTCAGGGTCCGTACGAGCAGTTCTTC. This sequence encodes CASSFQGPYEQFF.

With regard to this clonotype: A junction end diverges from the germline sequence, so it may reflect a read error. This sequence joins TRBV4-2 and TRBJ2-1; the D is unclear. The CDR3 runs to 14 residues. Germline loops: CDR1 LGHNA, CDR2 YNFKEQ. The CDR3, as DNA: TGTGCCAGCAGCCAAGGGGCAGGACCTACTATTCTTATCTTC. Translated: CASSQGAGPTILIF.

This clonotype was picked up many times. The chain employs TRBV10-2 and TRBJ1-1; 8 bases are shared with TRBD1. The CDR3 totals 14 residues. In germline, CDR1 is WSHSY, CDR2 SAAADI. J was trimmed by 6 bases and V by 6 bases; bases with no gene match: 9. In DNA form, the CDR3 reads TGCGCCAGCAGGCCGGGACAGGCGTCCCCTGAAGCTTTCTTT. It specifies CASRPGQASPEAFF.

The sample holds a few counts of this clonotype. The V gene is TRBV25-1, the J gene TRBJ1-2, with 7 bases fitting TRBD1. The trim removed 2 bases at V and 9 bases at J, leaving 6 bases unmatched. Germline V lookup: CDR1 MGHDK, CDR2 SYGVNS. The CDR3 spans 13 residues. The CDR3 protein is CASSEKGAVSYTF. Here the CDR3 DNA reads TGTGCCAGCAGTGAAAAGGGGGCAGTAAGCTACACCTTC.

There are many counts of this clonotype. This rearrangement joins TRBV6-2 or TRBV6-3 to TRBJ2-2; no clear D. The CDR3 runs 15 residues. V dropped 6 bases and J dropped 2 bases, with 13 bases sitting between them. Per the germline V gene, CDR1 is MNHEY and CDR2 is SVGEGT. CDR3 protein: CASSFVSPNTGELFF. CDR3 DNA: TGTGCCAGCAGCTTTGTATCGCCTAACACCGGGGAGCTGTTTTTT.

This clonotype was observed a few times. The V gene is TRBV20-1, the J gene TRBJ2-1; D gene uncertain. V gave up 7 bases and J gave up 4 bases, with 14 bases separating them. Germline CDR1 DFQATT, CDR2 SNEGSKA (reference sequence). The length of the CDR3 is 13 residues. In DNA form, the CDR3 reads TGCAGTGGTGCCGCCTACCGATACAATGAGCAGTTCTTC. It encodes CSGAAYRYNEQFF.

The J gene is TRBJ1-3, the V gene TRBV6-1, with 9 bases matching TRBD1. The germline V gene has CDR1 MNHNS and CDR2 SASEGT. J gave up 2 bases and V 8 bases, and 4 bases lay outside the gene matches. This CDR3 is 14 amino acids long. Here the CDR3 DNA reads TGTGCCAGCTTGGGACAGGGAACTGGAAACACCATATATTTT. Translation gives CASLGQGTGNTIYF.

Of note for this clonotype: Sequence at one end of the junction differs from germline and may be a read error. CDR3 in amino acids: CASRATGVSGLCAKNTQYF. CDR3 nucleotides: TGTGCCAGCAGAGCCACGGGGGTATCGGGGCTGTGTGCCAAAAATACTCAGTATTTT. The chain couples TRBV27 to TRBJ2-4; D might be TRBD2 (6 bases). Near its end, the DNA agrees better with TRBJ2-3, so the J call may be wrong. The germline gives CDR1 MNHEY, CDR2 SMNVEV (reference sequence). The CDR3 contains 19 residues.

The genes are TRBV6-1 and TRBJ2-7; D is ambiguous. The CDR3 is 14 amino acids. Germline V gene data show CDR1 as MNHNS and CDR2 as SASEGT. The V end was cut by 4 bases, the J end by 0 bases, with 10 bases between. The CDR3 loop reads CASSVGGASYEQYF. The CDR3 DNA sequence: TGTGCCAGCAGTGTGGGCGGAGCCTCCTACGAGCAGTACTTC.

This clonotype was observed a few times. The chain uses TRBV6-1 and TRBJ2-5; D remains unclear. Trimming stripped 6 bases from V and 5 bases from J, with 10 bases between. The CDR3 is 12 residues long. Germline CDR1 reads MNHNS; CDR2 reads SASEGT. The CDR3 nucleotides read TGTGCCAGCAGCCAACGAAGGGAGACCCAGTACTTC. It is translated as CASSQRRETQYF.

Judged by abundance, this clonotype is medium-sized. This chain uses TRBV6-1 with TRBJ1-2, with 8 bases lining up with TRBD1. The ends lost 6 bases at V and 7 bases at J; junction bases unmatched: 1. Germline V gene sequence: CDR1 MNHNS, CDR2 SASEGT. The CDR3 extends over 11 amino acids. The CDR3 nucleotides read TGTGCCAGCAGAACAGGGGGTGGCTACACCTTC. Translated, it gives CASRTGGGYTF.

This clonotype is medium-sized (0.01 to 0.1%) in the sample. This chain joins TRBV6-1 and TRBJ2-1; D ambiguous. The J call may not be correct, given that the DNA end is closer to TRBJ2-7. This CDR3 region has 14 residues. Germline loops: CDR1 MNHNS, CDR2 SASEGT. The CDR3: CASSVRVRNNEQYF. CDR3 nucleotides: TGTGCCAGCAGTGTAAGGGTTCGCAACAATGAGCAGTACTTC.

Concerning this clonotype itself: The junction shows a germline mismatch at one end, possibly a read error. The chain joins TRBV5-1 to TRBJ2-1, with 8 bases fitting TRBD1. Germline lookup yields CDR1 SGHRS and CDR2 YFSETQ. The CDR3 consists of 15 residues. As DNA, the CDR3 is TGCGCTAGCAGCTTGGAAAGGACAGGGTTTCAGGCGCAGTTCTTT. Translating gives CASSLERTGFQAQFF.

The sample holds a few counts of this clonotype. V gene TRBV20-1 combines with J gene TRBJ2-5; 13 bases agree with TRBD2. The ends lost 6 bases at V and 2 bases at J; junction bases unmatched: 3. The CDR3 is made up of 14 amino acids. The germline CDR1 and CDR2 sequences are DFQATT and SNEGSKA (reference sequence). In DNA form, the CDR3 reads TGCAGTGCAGTACTAGCGGGAGGGCAAGAGACCCAGTACTTC. Protein sequence: CSAVLAGGQETQYF.

By sample fraction, this clonotype is medium-sized. J is TRBJ2-1 and V is TRBV27; no reliable D call. CDR3 length: 14 amino acids. CDR1 is MNHEY and CDR2 is SMNVEV in the germline V gene (reference sequence). Trimming removed 0 bases from V and 4 bases from J, with 7 bases in between. CDR3 residues: CASSLSGRYNEQFF. The DNA of the CDR3 is TGTGCCAGCAGTTTATCAGGACGGTACAATGAGCAGTTCTTC.

As regards this clonotype: At one end, the junction sequence differs from germline, possibly due to a read error. This chain links TRBV12-3 or TRBV12-4 with TRBJ2-3; tentative D call: TRBD2 (8 bases). The CDR3 spans 17 residues. CDR3 amino acids: CASSVGLGGGHRETQYF. For the CDR3, the DNA is TGTGCCAGCAGTGTGGGACTAGGGGGCGGGCACCGAGAGACCCAGTATTTC.

This chain links TRBV4-1 with TRBJ1-2, with D tentatively TRBD1 (5 bases). Germline assignment: CDR1 MGHRA and CDR2 YSYEKL. V lost 1 base, J lost 1 base, and 7 bases lay in between. The CDR3 runs 14 residues. The CDR3 protein is CASSQGDLNYGYTF. Written as DNA, the CDR3 is TGCGCCAGCAGCCAAGGGGACCTTAACTATGGCTACACCTTC.

The table lists this clonotype with a few counts. The chain carries TRBV6-1 and TRBJ2-2; TRBD2 might be the D (6 bases). The CDR3 length is 14 residues. Germline V gene lookup returns CDR1 MNHNS and CDR2 SASEGT. Trimming removed 6 bases at V and 1 base at J, with 9 bases between. This CDR3 is CASRSGQNTGELFF. The CDR3 DNA is TGTGCCAGCAGAAGCGGGCAGAACACCGGGGAGCTGTTTTTT.

This clonotype was found many times. The chain links TRBV6-1 to TRBJ2-3, with TRBD2 matching over 16 bases. This CDR3 contains 19 residues. Germline loops: CDR1 MNHNS, CDR2 SASEGT. V dropped 7 bases and J dropped 4; count of bases not matched to a gene: 14. The CDR3 DNA sequence: TGTGCCAGCACCCCACTACCTCCGGGACTAGCGGGAGGGTCAGATACGCAGTATTTT. Protein sequence: CASTPLPPGLAGGSDTQYF.

This clonotype was picked up a small number of times. The V gene is TRBV6-1, the J gene TRBJ2-3; 7 positions agree with TRBD1. V shed 0 bases and J 0 bases; nucleotides not matched to a gene: 12. The CDR3 covers 19 residues. Germline V gives CDR1 MNHNS, CDR2 SASEGT. This CDR3 is CASSEAFRQGTLSTDTQYF. The CDR3 DNA is TGTGCCAGCAGTGAAGCATTTCGACAGGGAACCCTTAGCACAGATACGCAGTATTTT.